These 29 T cell receptor beta chains came from one sample sequenced in a study of PD-L1 blockade in urothelial cancer. Documented time point: pretreatment peripheral blood. Sequencing was performed with immunoSEQ multiplex PCR; in TCRdb, only in-frame clones are kept and a portion is missing. The sample yields 86,000 or so clones, about 85% seen once. The specimen was PBMCs, collected around atezolizumab (anti-PD-L1) treatment. The receptors come from a man between 60 and 75 years old with urothelial cancer.

The chain combines TRBV19 with TRBJ2-2; 12 bases line up with TRBD2. CDR3 size: 18 residues. Germline V CDR1 and CDR2: LNHDA, SQIVND (reference sequence). Unmatched junction bases numbered 14, after V lost 5 bases and J lost 7 bases. The CDR3: CASSLGLAGRGRDGELFF. Here the CDR3 DNA reads TGTGCCAGTAGTCTAGGACTAGCGGGAAGGGGTCGAGACGGGGAGCTGTTTTTT.

The rearrangement joins TRBV7-8 to TRBJ2-7; TRBD1 might be the D (6 bases). The CDR3 runs 13 residues. V lost 2 bases and J 6 bases, leaving 11 bases between the germline ends. The V gene's germline CDR1 is SGHVS and CDR2 FQNEAQ. The CDR3 here is CASSLNRVAEQYF. CDR3 sequence (DNA): TGTGCCAGCAGCTTAAACAGGGTCGCCGAGCAGTACTTC.

The rearrangement uses TRBV10-3 and TRBJ1-6; D unclear. The CDR3 is 14 residues long. The germline V gene encodes CDR1 ENHRY and CDR2 SYGVKD. V was cut by 3 bases and J by 4 bases, with 7 bases left in between. CDR3 sequence (DNA): TGTGCCATCAGTGAAACAAGTTATAATTCACCCCTCCACTTT. The encoded protein is CAISETSYNSPLHF.

The gene calls are TRBV11-3 and TRBJ2-5; the match to TRBD1 covers 8 bases. The ends lost 1 base at V and 5 bases at J; junction bases unmatched: 6. Germline-derived CDR1 and CDR2 are SGHNT and YENEEA. The CDR3 extends over 15 amino acids. This CDR3 reads CASSLARTGMETQYF. DNA of the CDR3: TGTGCCAGCAGCTTAGCCCGGACAGGGATGGAGACCCAGTACTTC.

This chain links TRBV2 with TRBJ2-7; D is possibly TRBD2 (5 bases). With 4 bases removed from V and 4 bases from J, the gap between germline ends came to 17 bases. This CDR3 spans 15 amino acids. Germline CDR1 and CDR2: SNHLY and FYNNEI. Written as DNA, the CDR3 is TGTGCCAGCAGTGGAGGGTCTAGTCGAAGTTACGAGCAGTACTTC. Protein: CASSGGSSRSYEQYF.

The J gene is TRBJ2-6, the V gene TRBV28; perhaps TRBD2 as D (7 bases). Germline V gene lookup returns CDR1 MDHEN and CDR2 SYDVKM. Trimming stripped 5 bases from V and 3 bases from J, with 20 bases between. The CDR3 is 18 residues long. The CDR3 spells CASSPGGEGGRGANVLTF. CDR3 in DNA: TGTGCCAGCAGTCCCGGAGGGGAGGGGGGTCGTGGGGCCAACGTCCTGACTTTC. Drawing the rest from reference TRBV28 and TRBJ2-6, the complete variable domain is DVKVTQSSRYLVKRTGEKVFLECVQDMDHENMFWYRQDPGLGLRLIYFSYDVKMKEKGDIPEGYSVSREKKERFSLILESASTNQTSMYLCASSPGGEGGRGANVLTFGAGSRLTVL.

This clone appeared a few times. This chain connects TRBV6-5 to TRBJ2-7; perhaps TRBD2 as D (5 bases). Trimming stripped 7 bases from V and 1 base from J, with 8 bases between. The CDR3 runs 12 residues. Germline assignment: CDR1 MNHEY and CDR2 SVGAGI. DNA for the CDR3: TGTGCCAGCACCACGGGGTCCTACGAGCAGTACTTC. Its protein is CASTTGSYEQYF.

J is TRBJ2-7 and V is TRBV7-3, with D unclear. Per the germline V gene, CDR1 is SGHTA and CDR2 is FQGTGA. The CDR3 length is 13 residues. Trimming left V 0 bases short and J 6 bases short, with 9 bases between. CDR3 amino acids: CASSLTEVTEQYF. The CDR3 DNA reads as TGTGCCAGCAGCTTAACAGAGGTTACCGAGCAGTACTTC.

This clone was observed at least ten times. The chain recombines TRBV10-3 with TRBJ1-6; 7 positions match TRBD1. The length of the CDR3 is 14 residues. CDR1 ENHRY and CDR2 SYGVKD come from the germline V gene. V was pared by 5 bases and J by 14 bases, with 12 bases of the junction left unmatched. CDR3 nucleotides: TGTGCCATCAGTCCCACAGGGGACAGTGGGGCCCTCCACTTT. The encoded protein is CAISPTGDSGALHF.

The chain has TRBV27 and TRBJ1-4; 10 positions match TRBD1. Germline values: CDR1 MNHEY, CDR2 SMNVEV (reference sequence). J lost 6 bases, V lost 7 bases, and 8 bases had no gene match. The CDR3 spans 15 residues. This CDR3 reads CASTSPGQGDEKLFF. The DNA of the CDR3 is TGTGCCAGCACCTCCCCAGGACAGGGGGATGAAAAACTGTTTTTT.

The genes are TRBV5-1 and TRBJ1-1, with D hard to call. Germline values: CDR1 SGHRS, CDR2 YFSETQ. CDR3 length: 13 amino acids. The V end was cut by 5 bases, the J end by 0 bases, with 8 bases between. The CDR3 reads CASRTEVNTEAFF. The CDR3 bases are TGCGCCAGCAGGACCGAGGTGAACACTGAAGCTTTCTTT.

This clone was recorded once. The CDR3 is CASSPWDRVNTEAFF. As DNA, the CDR3 is TGTGCCAGCAGCCCCTGGGACAGGGTGAACACTGAAGCTTTCTTT. The chain combines TRBV5-6 with TRBJ1-1; TRBD1 matches at 9 bases. The J segment lost 0 bases and the V segment lost 4 bases, leaving 4 bases of the junction unmatched. Per germline, CDR1 SGHDT and CDR2 YYEEEE. The CDR3 is 15 amino acids.

V and J are TRBV9 and TRBJ2-7, with TRBD2 matching 10 bases. Trimming at V came to 3 bases and at J to 0 bases, leaving 15 bases not matched to a gene. The CDR3 is 19 amino acids. The V gene's germline CDR1 is SGDLS and CDR2 YYNGEE. CDR3 sequence reads: CASSARRLAGEVSSYEQYF. The CDR3 nucleotides read TGTGCCAGCAGCGCACGTAGGCTAGCGGGAGAGGTGAGCTCCTACGAGCAGTACTTC.

The chain links TRBV5-1 to TRBJ2-7; TRBD2 matches 8 bases. The CDR3 runs to 14 residues. Losses at the gene ends were 3 bases for V and 6 bases for J; bases not matched to a gene: 8. Germline V CDR1 and CDR2: SGHRS, YFSETQ. Here the CDR3 DNA reads TGCGCCAGCAGCTCGATACGGGAGGGCGCCGAGCAGTACTTC. Its translation: CASSSIREGAEQYF.

The J gene is TRBJ2-5, the V gene TRBV9; D not resolved. CDR3 length equals 12 residues. V lost 4 bases and J 0 bases, leaving 4 bases between the germline ends. The V gene's germline CDR1 is SGDLS and CDR2 YYNGEE. CDR3 sequence: CASSQYQETQYF. Written as DNA, the CDR3 is TGTGCCAGCAGCCAGTACCAAGAGACCCAGTACTTC.

There are a few counts of this clone. This sequence joins TRBV6-5 and TRBJ2-7; 7 bases are a match to TRBD1. This CDR3 has 14 residues. V shed 0 bases and J 4 bases; nucleotides not matched to a gene: 3. Germline V gene lookup returns CDR1 MNHEY and CDR2 SVGAGI. The CDR3 nucleotides read TGTGCCAGCAGTTACTCGGGACAGCGGTACGAGCAGTACTTC. This sequence encodes CASSYSGQRYEQYF.

This chain links TRBV5-1 with TRBJ2-2; D unresolved. CDR3 length equals 15 residues. Germline V CDR1 and CDR2: SGHRS, YFSETQ. The V gene lost 0 bases and the J gene lost 1 base, with 7 bases spanning the gap. CDR3 region: CASSLAQKNTGELFF. CDR3 coding DNA: TGCGCCAGCAGCTTGGCACAGAAGAACACCGGGGAGCTGTTTTTT.

The chain employs TRBV5-1 and TRBJ1-1; D gene unclear. With 7 bases removed from V and 1 base from J, the gap between germline ends came to 17 bases. Looked up from germline, CDR1 is SGHRS and CDR2 is YFSETQ. This CDR3 contains 15 residues. The CDR3: CASDYTGMGNTEAFF. CDR3 bases: TGCGCCAGCGATTACACGGGGATGGGGAACACTGAAGCTTTCTTT.

The chain is built from TRBV15 and TRBJ2-3; no firm D call. Germline V gene lookup returns CDR1 LNHNV and CDR2 YYDKDF (reference sequence). The V end was cut by 2 bases, the J end by 4 bases, with 13 bases between. The length of the CDR3 is 15 residues. CDR3 DNA sequence: TGTGCCACCAGCAGACTTAGCAGTGGATCAGATACGCAGTATTTT. Protein: CATSRLSSGSDTQYF.

The genes are TRBV6-5 and TRBJ1-2; D uncertain. V shed 7 bases and J shed 2 bases, with 8 bases lying between them. CDR3 length: 12 amino acids. CDR1 is MNHEY, CDR2 SVGAGI, per germline. CDR3 sequence (DNA): TGTGCCAGCAAACAGAACAACTATGGCTACACCTTC. It yields the protein CASKQNNYGYTF.

This CDR3 reads CASSGTRPTGELFF. The DNA of the CDR3 is TGTGCCAGCAGCGGGACTCGCCCCACCGGGGAGCTGTTTTTT. The gene calls are TRBV9 and TRBJ2-2, with D perhaps TRBD2 (5 bases). The CDR3 contains 14 residues. Germline V gene lookup returns CDR1 SGDLS and CDR2 YYNGEE. V lost 3 bases, J lost 4 bases, and 10 bases lay in between.

The chain recombines TRBV19 with TRBJ2-1; weak D call: TRBD2 (6 bases). The CDR3 sequence is 13 residues long. V lost 9 bases to trimming and J lost 6 bases, with 15 bases between them. Germline lookup yields CDR1 LNHDA and CDR2 SQIVND (reference sequence). CDR3: CASGGSYGNEQFF. CDR3 DNA sequence: TGTGCCAGCGGAGGGTCTTACGGCAATGAGCAGTTCTTC.

The chain carries TRBV11-2 and TRBJ1-1, with D perhaps matching TRBD1 (6 bases). The CDR3 consists of 14 residues. CDR1 and CDR2 (germline): SGHAT, FQNNGV. Trimming cost V 4 bases and J 6 bases, with 15 bases left between them. The CDR3 DNA follows: TGTGCCAGCAGCTACCTGAGGCAGGGGCCTGAAGCTTTCTTT. Protein: CASSYLRQGPEAFF. Looking up the rest from reference TRBV11-2 and TRBJ1-1 gives the full variable domain: EAGVAQSPRYKIIEKRQSVAFWCNPISGHATLYWYQQILGQGPKLLIQFQNNGVVDDSQLPKDRFSAERLKGVDSTLKIQPAKLEDSAVYLCASSYLRQGPEAFFGQGTRLTVV.

The chain links TRBV11-3 to TRBJ2-7; 7 bases are a match to TRBD1. CDR3 length: 14 amino acids. With 4 bases clipped from V and 2 bases from J, the junction kept 5 bases outside the gene matches. Looked up from germline, CDR1 is SGHNT and CDR2 is YENEEA. CDR3 DNA: TGTGCCAGCAGCTCCCGGGACAGCGCCTACGAGCAGTACTTC. Translating gives CASSSRDSAYEQYF.

The chain couples TRBV27 to TRBJ2-7; TRBD1 agrees at 8 bases. Per germline, CDR1 MNHEY and CDR2 SMNVEV (reference sequence). After removal of 6 bases from V and 5 bases from J, the junction contained 6 bases not matched to a gene. This CDR3 comprises 13 residues. CDR3 in amino acids: CASRATGVHEQYF. The DNA for the CDR3 is TGTGCCAGCAGAGCGACAGGGGTCCACGAGCAGTACTTC.

The chain employs TRBV5-1 and TRBJ2-7, with TRBD2 as a possible D gene (6 bases). With 1 base removed from V and 7 bases from J, the gap between germline ends came to 15 bases. CDR3 size: 14 residues. Germline CDR1 reads SGHRS; CDR2 reads YFSETQ. This CDR3 reads CASSLRRGASEQYF. The CDR3 nucleotides are TGCGCCAGCAGCTTGCGTCGCGGGGCTAGTGAGCAGTACTTC.

This chain uses TRBV18 with TRBJ2-2; 9 positions agree with TRBD2. The CDR3 contains 16 residues. V dropped 6 bases and J dropped 4; count of bases not matched to a gene: 9. Germline values: CDR1 KGHSH, CDR2 LQKENI. In nucleotides, the CDR3 is TGTGCCAGCTCTCCCACTAGCGGGCCGGTCACCGGGGAGCTGTTTTTT. Protein product: CASSPTSGPVTGELFF.

The chain carries TRBV6-5 and TRBJ1-1, with a tentative D call TRBD1 (6 bases). The CDR3 is 14 residues long. The V end lost 6 bases, the J end lost 3 bases, and 14 bases lay between the germline ends. Germline CDR1 reads MNHEY; CDR2 reads SVGAGI. As DNA, the CDR3 is TGTGCCAGCAGCCCGCCAGGGGCGGACACTGAAGCTTTCTTT. It yields the protein CASSPPGADTEAFF.

This clone was seen just once. This rearrangement joins TRBV2 to TRBJ1-2, with TRBD1 matching over 8 bases. CDR3 size: 14 residues. V gave up 7 bases and J gave up 2 bases; unmatched junction bases: 6. Germline CDR1 SNHLY, CDR2 FYNNEI. CDR3 nucleotide sequence: TGTGCCAGCATTGAGACAGGGGCGAACTATGGCTACACCTTC. Protein product: CASIETGANYGYTF.